The 24 T cell receptor beta chains in this list originate from one sample, sequenced in a study of T cell repertoires in cytomegalovirus infection. Via MiXCR, TCRdb re-called the reads, giving one row per CDR3 protein. Of hundreds of thousands of distinct CDR3 sequences in the sample, about 8.8% were seen once. The specimen sequenced was PBMCs. The receptors derive from a human donor in good health (CMV status not recorded). Some clones in this sample may be carry-over from other donors' samples.

This clonotype was seen repeatedly, ten times or more. The rearrangement links TRBV20-1 to TRBJ2-1; tentative D call: TRBD2 (5 bases). CDR1 is DFQATT, CDR2 SNEGSKA, per germline (reference sequence). V was shortened by 2 bases and J by 4 bases, with 15 bases between the two germline ends. The CDR3 runs 15 residues. This CDR3 is CSARTRMTPYNEQFF. CDR3 DNA sequence: TGCAGTGCTAGAACTAGAATGACCCCGTACAATGAGCAGTTCTTC.

The chain carries TRBV9 and TRBJ2-1; D ambiguous. Germline V CDR1 and CDR2: SGDLS, YYNGEE. The CDR3 contains 12 residues. V lost 0 bases to trimming and J lost 8 bases, with 6 bases between them. CDR3 amino acids: CASSVGVDEQFF. As DNA, the CDR3 is TGTGCCAGCAGCGTAGGGGTCGATGAGCAGTTCTTC.

The genes are TRBV29-1 and TRBJ2-3, with TRBD2 identical over 11 bases. V was clipped by 4 bases and J by 6 bases; unmatched bases: 6. Germline V gene data show CDR1 as SQVTM and CDR2 as ANQGSEA. This CDR3 has 14 residues. The CDR3 sequence: CSVVLAGEADTQYF. DNA of the CDR3: TGCAGCGTTGTACTAGCGGGGGAGGCGGATACGCAGTATTTT.

The rearrangement links TRBV27 to TRBJ2-1; TRBD1 might be the D (6 bases). The V end lost 11 bases, the J end lost 8 bases, and 19 bases lay between the germline ends. The CDR3 sequence is 13 residues long. CDR1 and CDR2 (germline): MNHEY, SMNVEV (reference sequence). This CDR3 is CAAGRPGVDEQFF. For the CDR3, the DNA is TGTGCCGCGGGCCGGCCAGGGGTCGATGAGCAGTTCTTC.

The chain recombines TRBV12-3 or TRBV12-4 with TRBJ1-5; 9 nucleotides align to TRBD1. The CDR3 is made up of 14 amino acids. V gave up 8 bases and J gave up 5 bases; unmatched junction bases: 7. CDR3 residues: CASQRGQGHQPQHF. The CDR3 DNA is TGTGCCAGCCAGCGGGGACAGGGACATCAGCCCCAGCATTTT.

This clonotype has at least ten counts. The chain is built from TRBV28 and TRBJ1-2; 7 bases line up with TRBD1. There are 15 residues in the CDR3. The germline CDR1 and CDR2 sequences are MDHEN and SYDVKM. J was trimmed by 1 base and V by 5 bases; bases with no gene match: 7. CDR3 nucleotide sequence: TGTGCCAGCAGTGCGATACAGGGGAATAACTATGGCTACACCTTC. This gives the protein CASSAIQGNNYGYTF.

This clonotype was observed at least ten times. This chain joins TRBV28 and TRBJ2-1; 12 bases are shared with TRBD1. Trimming took 6 bases from V and 5 from J; bases not matched to a gene: 5. From germline, CDR1 is MDHEN and CDR2 SYDVKM. The CDR3 spans 15 residues. The CDR3 region is CASRVGQGADNEQFF. The CDR3 DNA follows: TGTGCCAGCAGGGTGGGACAGGGGGCCGACAATGAGCAGTTCTTC.

In its sample, this clonotype was seen many times. The chain uses TRBV7-2 and TRBJ2-1, with D possibly being TRBD2 (5 bases). The CDR3 runs 16 residues. Germline V gives CDR1 SGHTA, CDR2 FQGNSA. V lost 5 bases, J lost 0 bases, and 14 bases lay in between. The CDR3 sequence is CASSLGLGSSYNEQFF. The CDR3 region has the DNA TGTGCCAGCAGCCTAGGACTGGGGAGCTCCTACAATGAGCAGTTCTTC.

Ten or more counts support this clonotype. The rearrangement joins TRBV29-1 to TRBJ2-3; TRBD2 matches at 11 bases. J lost 5 bases, V lost 3 bases, and 7 bases had no gene match. The CDR3 is 15 residues long. Germline lookup yields CDR1 SQVTM and CDR2 ANQGSEA. CDR3 sequence: CSVEETSGEGDTQYF. As DNA, the CDR3 is TGCAGCGTTGAGGAGACTAGCGGGGAAGGAGATACGCAGTATTTT.

The V gene is TRBV14, the J gene TRBJ2-5; D gene ambiguous. V lost 0 bases, J lost 7 bases, and 6 bases lay in between. Germline CDR1 and CDR2: SGHDN and FVKESK. The CDR3 loop spans 12 amino acids. CDR3 sequence: CASSQDRRTQYF. CDR3 coding DNA: TGTGCCAGCAGCCAAGATCGTCGGACCCAGTACTTC. The full variable domain, with the rest looked up from reference TRBV14 and TRBJ2-5, is EAGVTQFPSHSVIEKGQTVTLRCDPISGHDNLYWYRRVMGKEIKFLLHFVKESKQDESGMPNNRFLAERTGGTYSTLKVQPAELEDSGVYFCASSQDRRTQYFGPGTRLLVL.

This clonotype was seen ten or more times. CDR3 bases: TGCGCCAGCAGCCCCGGACAACCGGGGGTTTACAATGAGCAGTTCTTC. This codes for CASSPGQPGVYNEQFF. The rearrangement uses TRBV5-1 and TRBJ2-1, with D possibly being TRBD2 (6 bases). The CDR3 totals 16 residues. Germline CDR1 reads SGHRS; CDR2 reads YFSETQ. V gave up 4 bases and J gave up 4 bases, with 18 bases separating them.

There are many counts of this clonotype. The chain uses TRBV14 and TRBJ2-1, with D unclear. The CDR3 loop spans 14 amino acids. V shed 0 bases and J shed 8 bases, with 11 bases lying between them. The germline V gene encodes CDR1 SGHDN and CDR2 FVKESK. The DNA of the CDR3 is TGTGCCAGCAGCCAAGATGCTAGACTTTATGAGCAGTTCTTC. Translation: CASSQDARLYEQFF.

The sample holds many counts of this clonotype. The V gene is TRBV6-2 or TRBV6-3, the J gene TRBJ2-7; D is unclear. Germline V CDR1 and CDR2: MNHEY, SVGEGT. V was clipped by 3 bases and J by 1 base, with 13 bases between them. The CDR3 contains 15 residues. CDR3 amino acids: CASSYSRFGSYEQYV. In nucleotides, the CDR3 is TGTGCCAGCAGTTATTCCAGGTTCGGGTCCTACGAGCAGTACGTC.

As to this clonotype: A much bigger clone sits one base away, suggesting this may be a read error. Here the CDR3 DNA reads TGTGCCAGCAGTGCGACCGGGGGATATTACAATGAGCTGTTCTTC. It specifies CASSATGGYYNELFF. The rearrangement links TRBV28 to TRBJ2-1; D may be TRBD2 (6 bases). CDR3 length: 15 residues. Germline V lookup: CDR1 MDHEN, CDR2 SYDVKM. Based on the CDR3 plus reference TRBV28 and TRBJ2-1, the full variable domain is DVKVTQSSRYLVKRTGEKVFLECVQDMDHENMFWYRQDPGLGLRLIYFSYDVKMKEKGDIPEGYSVSREKKERFSLILESASTNQTSMYLCASSATGGYYNELFFGPGTRLTVL.

The chain joins TRBV4-3 to TRBJ1-5; D may be TRBD1 (5 bases). V was clipped by 0 bases and J by 6 bases, with 12 bases between them. Looked up from germline, CDR1 is LGHNA and CDR2 is YSLEER. This CDR3 is 15 amino acids long. In DNA, the CDR3 is TGCGCCAGCAGCCAAGATCCATCAGGGTTTCAGCCCCAGCATTTT. It encodes CASSQDPSGFQPQHF.

This clonotype was counted many times. The CDR3: CASPDRATGELFF. CDR3 DNA sequence: TGTGCCAGCCCGGACAGGGCCACCGGGGAGCTGTTTTTT. The V gene is TRBV7-8, the J gene TRBJ2-2, with 8 bases lining up with TRBD1. The V and J ends lost 8 bases and 4 bases, in that order; junction bases with no gene match: 3. Per germline, CDR1 SGHVS and CDR2 FQNEAQ. The CDR3 length is 13 residues.

In this sample, this clonotype turned up many times. The rearrangement uses TRBV20-1 and TRBJ2-3; 8 bases align to TRBD2. The CDR3 spans 12 residues. J lost 2 bases, V lost 8 bases, and 3 bases had no gene match. Germline V gene sequence: CDR1 DFQATT, CDR2 SNEGSKA (reference sequence). CDR3 residues: CSPGGNTDTQYF. For the CDR3, the DNA is TGCAGTCCGGGGGGGAACACAGATACGCAGTATTTT.

The chain is built from TRBV12-3 or TRBV12-4 and TRBJ1-4; unclear D gene. This CDR3 comprises 12 residues. Trimming removed 5 bases at V and 4 bases at J, with 5 bases between. The CDR3, as DNA: TGTGCCAGCAGTGCCCTTAATGAAAAACTGTTTTTT. It translates to CASSALNEKLFF.

This clonotype was observed many times. The chain joins TRBV20-1 to TRBJ2-1; 8 nucleotides match TRBD2. J was trimmed by 8 bases and V by 3 bases; bases with no gene match: 6. Germline assignment: CDR1 DFQATT and CDR2 SNEGSKA (reference sequence). This CDR3 region has 13 residues. The CDR3 sequence: CSASGGALDEQFF. For the CDR3, the DNA is TGCAGTGCTAGCGGGGGGGCCTTAGATGAGCAGTTCTTC.

The rearrangement joins TRBV28 to TRBJ1-1; 8 bases agree with TRBD1. Germline CDR1 and CDR2: MDHEN and SYDVKM. Trimming cost V 6 bases and J 1 base; bases outside gene matches: 7. CDR3 length: 15 amino acids. In DNA, the CDR3 is TGTGCCAGCAGCCGACAGGGGTCACGGAACACTGAAGCTTTCTTT. This codes for CASSRQGSRNTEAFF.

This clonotype occurred many times. The rearrangement joins TRBV25-1 to TRBJ2-3; maybe TRBD1 (5 bases). Germline V gene lookup returns CDR1 MGHDK and CDR2 SYGVNS. V lost 7 bases and J 0 bases, leaving 11 bases between the germline ends. The CDR3 is 14 amino acids. CDR3 sequence: CASIPDISTDTQYF. In DNA, the CDR3 is TGTGCCAGCATCCCGGACATTAGCACAGATACGCAGTATTTT.

The chain combines TRBV18 with TRBJ2-7; TRBD1 agrees at 9 bases. This CDR3 has 15 amino acids. Germline lookup yields CDR1 KGHSH and CDR2 LQKENI. V was pared by 3 bases and J by 2 bases, with 5 bases of the junction left unmatched. This CDR3 is CASSPRTGDTYEQYV. In nucleotides, the CDR3 is TGTGCCAGCTCACCCAGGACAGGGGATACCTACGAGCAGTACGTC.

This clonotype was counted at least ten times. This sequence joins TRBV20-1 and TRBJ2-7, with D unresolved. The CDR3 has 10 residues. CDR1 is DFQATT and CDR2 is SNEGSKA in the germline V gene (reference sequence). Deletions cut 2 bases from V and 7 bases from J, with 6 bases between. CDR3 loop: CSARPMEQYV. In DNA, the CDR3 is TGCAGTGCTAGACCCATGGAGCAGTACGTC.

This clonotype was found a few times. This sequence joins TRBV20-1 and TRBJ2-4; the D gene could be TRBD1 or TRBD2 (5 bases each). The CDR3 sequence is 14 residues long. Trimming stripped 6 bases from V and 8 bases from J, with 20 bases between. Germline CDR1 is DFQATT and CDR2 is SNEGSKA (reference sequence). The DNA for the CDR3 is TGCAGTGCGACCTCTGGGACGGCCCCCGACATTCAGTACTTC. This translates into CSATSGTAPDIQYF.